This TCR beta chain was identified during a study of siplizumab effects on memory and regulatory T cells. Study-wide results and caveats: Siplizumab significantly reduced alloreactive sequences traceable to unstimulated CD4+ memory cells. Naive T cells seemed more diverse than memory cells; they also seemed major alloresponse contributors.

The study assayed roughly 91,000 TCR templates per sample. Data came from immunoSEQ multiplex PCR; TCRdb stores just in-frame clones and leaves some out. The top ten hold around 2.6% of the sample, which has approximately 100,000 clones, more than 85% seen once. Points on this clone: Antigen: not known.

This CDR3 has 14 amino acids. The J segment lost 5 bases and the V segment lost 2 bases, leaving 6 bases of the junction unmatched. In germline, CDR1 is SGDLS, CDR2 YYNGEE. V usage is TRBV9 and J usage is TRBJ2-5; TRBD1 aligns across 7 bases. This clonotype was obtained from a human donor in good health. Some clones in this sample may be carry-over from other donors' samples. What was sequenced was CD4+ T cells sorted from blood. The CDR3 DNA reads TGTGCCAGCAGCGTCGACGGACAGGACGAGACCCAGTACTTC. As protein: CASSVDGQDETQYF.